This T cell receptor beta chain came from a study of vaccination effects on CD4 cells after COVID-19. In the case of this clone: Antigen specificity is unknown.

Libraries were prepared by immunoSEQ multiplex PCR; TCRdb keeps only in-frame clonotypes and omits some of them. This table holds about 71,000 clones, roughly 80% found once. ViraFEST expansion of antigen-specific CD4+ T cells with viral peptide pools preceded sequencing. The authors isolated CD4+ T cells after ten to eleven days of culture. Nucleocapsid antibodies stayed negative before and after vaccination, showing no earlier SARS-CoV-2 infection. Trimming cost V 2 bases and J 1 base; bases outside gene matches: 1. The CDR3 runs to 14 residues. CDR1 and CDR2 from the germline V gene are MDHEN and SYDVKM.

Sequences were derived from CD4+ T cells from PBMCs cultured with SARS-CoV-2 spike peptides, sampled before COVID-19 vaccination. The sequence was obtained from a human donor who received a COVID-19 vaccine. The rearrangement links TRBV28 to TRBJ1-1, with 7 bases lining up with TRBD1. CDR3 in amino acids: CASSLPGGNTEAFF. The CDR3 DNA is TGTGCCAGCAGTTTACCAGGGGGGAACACTGAAGCTTTCTTT.